Listed here are 10 T cell receptor beta chains from one sample, sequenced in a study of regulatory T cells in long-lasting Graves disease. TCR beta libraries were built with iRepertoire HTBI primers and Arm-PCR of CDR3 regions. Using its own MiXCR run on the multiplex PCR reads, TCRdb lists one record per CDR3 protein. The sample carries roughly 400,000 distinct CDR3 sequences, roughly 21% recorded once. Regarding time point: persistent/refractory GD, antithyroid drugs over 5 years with positive TRAb. Construction of the TCR library relied on RNA isolated from PBMCs. The sequences come from peripheral blood mononuclear cells (PBMCs), collected when the disease was refractory, from a patient treated with antithyroid drugs. Every receptor here comes from a female donor with Graves disease.

This chain joins TRBV4-2 and TRBJ2-7; 9 bases agree with TRBD2. The CDR3 runs to 16 residues. V was pared by 0 bases and J by 2 bases, with 5 bases of the junction left unmatched. CDR1 and CDR2 from the germline V gene are LGHNA and YNFKEQ. Here the CDR3 DNA reads TGTGCCAGCAGCCAAGATGCTAGCGGGACAACCTACGAGCAGTACTTC. It yields the protein CASSQDASGTTYEQYF.

This clonotype has ten or more counts. The chain uses TRBV27 and TRBJ2-5, with D possibly TRBD2 on 7 matching bases. Germline assignment: CDR1 MNHEY and CDR2 SMNVEV (reference sequence). Between the trimmed V and J ends, which lost 5 bases and 4 bases, there was a span of 17 bases. CDR3 length: 15 residues. The CDR3 nucleotides are TGTGCCAGCAGTCGAAGGGGGGGTAGCGGAGAGACCCAGTACTTC. This gives the protein CASSRRGGSGETQYF.

This clonotype was found many times. V is TRBV28 and J is TRBJ1-2; TRBD1 is a possible D gene (5 bases). This CDR3 is 14 amino acids long. From germline, CDR1 is MDHEN and CDR2 SYDVKM. V lost 6 bases and J 4 bases, leaving 15 bases between the germline ends. CDR3 sequence reads: CASRGTGEFYGYTF. CDR3 DNA sequence: TGTGCCAGCAGGGGGACCGGAGAATTCTATGGCTACACCTTC.

The V and J genes are TRBV18 and TRBJ2-5; the D is unclear. CDR1 is KGHSH and CDR2 is LQKENI in the germline V gene. CDR3 length: 12 amino acids. With 8 bases removed from V and 5 bases from J, the gap between germline ends came to 12 bases. CDR3 in amino acids: CASAYLRETQYF. CDR3 coding DNA: TGTGCCAGCGCCTACCTCCGCGAGACCCAGTACTTC.

The chain carries TRBV28 and TRBJ2-1; TRBD2 matches 15 bases. Germline V gives CDR1 MDHEN, CDR2 SYDVKM. J was trimmed by 7 bases and V by 2 bases; bases with no gene match: 3. The CDR3 runs to 16 residues. CDR3 residues: CASSLQGLAGGNEQFF. CDR3 DNA sequence: TGTGCCAGCAGTTTACAGGGACTAGCGGGAGGAAATGAGCAGTTCTTC.

This clonotype was observed a few times. This chain connects TRBV2 to TRBJ2-3, with D possibly being TRBD2 (6 bases). CDR1 SNHLY and CDR2 FYNNEI come from the germline V gene. V was clipped by 8 bases and J by 5 bases, with 17 bases between them. The CDR3 is 14 residues long. The DNA of the CDR3 is TGTGCCAGCTCGTGGGGGGAGAGAGGAGATACGCAGTATTTT. It translates to CASSWGERGDTQYF.

The rearrangement joins TRBV3-1 to TRBJ2-7; 12 nucleotides match TRBD2. J gave up 2 bases and V 7 bases, and 3 bases lay outside the gene matches. The CDR3 totals 14 residues. From germline, CDR1 is LGHDT and CDR2 YNNKEL (reference sequence). CDR3 nucleotides: TGTGCCAGCACGCCTAGCGGGAGGGCCTACGAGCAGTACTTC. Translating it yields CASTPSGRAYEQYF.

This clonotype was found once. The chain's CDR3 is CASSPPGTADTQYF. CDR3 DNA: TGTGCCAGCTCACCACCGGGCACGGCAGATACGCAGTATTTT. The rearrangement uses TRBV18 and TRBJ2-3; D uncertain. This CDR3 contains 14 residues. V was clipped by 0 bases and J by 4 bases, with 8 bases between them. Germline V CDR1 and CDR2: KGHSH, LQKENI.

The sample holds many counts of this clonotype. The chain couples TRBV3-1 to TRBJ1-2; D unclear. The CDR3 has 13 residues. V was cut by 3 bases and J by 7 bases, with 12 bases left in between. Germline V gene data show CDR1 as LGHDT and CDR2 as YNNKEL (reference sequence). The CDR3 loop is CASSQGDGVGYTF. CDR3 DNA: TGTGCCAGCAGCCAGGGAGACGGAGTTGGCTACACCTTC.

A note on this clonotype: This may stem from a read error, because a much larger clone lies one nucleotide away. This chain joins TRBV6-5 and TRBJ1-6; TRBD1 might be the D (5 bases). The germline gives CDR1 MNHEY, CDR2 SVGAGI. V lost 4 bases and J 11 bases, leaving 12 bases between the germline ends. The CDR3 length is 13 residues. This chain's CDR3 is CASSSGLLPPLHF. CDR3 coding DNA: TGTGCCAGCAGTTCGGGACTTCTCCCACCCCTCCACTTT.